These T cell receptor beta chains were read from a single sample in a study of vaccination effects on CD4 cells after COVID-19. The data were produced by immunoSEQ multiplex PCR, yet TCRdb's version contains in-frame clones alone and is incomplete. The table has about 71,000 clones, roughly 80% seen once. The antigens for these receptors are not known. Sequenced here: CD4+ T cells from PBMCs cultured without peptide, sampled after COVID-19 vaccination. The origin of the receptors is a human donor who received a COVID-19 vaccine. Both conserved end residues are part of each CDR3. The D gene is left open where the match is weak. Only part of the rows carry a size: once, few, many, or a class if the clone is expanded.

clone size,D gene,J gene,V gene,CDR3 protein,CDR3 DNA
once,.,TRBJ1-1,TRBV3-1/TRBV3-2,CASSQDRRGRNTEAFF,TGTGCCAGCAGCCAAGATCGCCGGGGGCGAAACACTGAAGCTTTCTTT
once,.,TRBJ1-2,TRBV7-8,CASSYVTASNYGYTF,TGTGCCAGCAGCTACGTAACAGCCTCTAACTATGGCTACACCTTC
few,TRBD1,TRBJ1-1,TRBV19,CASSLDRGLTEAFF,TGTGCCAGTAGTCTCGACAGGGGGCTCACTGAAGCTTTCTTT
.,.,TRBJ2-2,TRBV4-3,CASSLRTDPGELFF,TGCGCCAGCAGCCTGAGGACTGATCCCGGGGAGCTGTTTTTT
.,.,TRBJ1-2,TRBV30,CAWVKDANYGYTF,TGTGCCTGGGTTAAAGACGCTAACTATGGCTACACCTTC
.,.,TRBJ2-5,TRBV29-1,CSGGLRIEETQYF,TGCAGCGGGGGACTGAGGATTGAAGAGACCCAGTACTTC
.,.,TRBJ1-1,TRBV19,CASSFHTDSSKGTEAFF,TGTGCCAGTAGTTTCCACACGGACAGCTCAAAAGGGACTGAAGCTTTCTTT
.,.,TRBJ1-2,TRBV25-1,CASSDPKGNYGYTF,TGTGCCAGCAGTGACCCAAAAGGGAACTATGGCTACACCTTC
.,TRBD2,TRBJ2-3,TRBV6-5,CASSYREGTDTQYF,TGTGCCAGCAGTTACAGGGAGGGGACAGATACGCAGTATTTT
.,.,TRBJ1-5,TRBV30,CAWSPEGRNQPQHF,TGTGCCTGGAGCCCTGAGGGCCGGAATCAGCCCCAGCATTTT
.,.,TRBJ1-2,TRBV29-1,CSVPIGPYGYTF,TGCAGCGTTCCCATCGGACCGTATGGCTACACCTTC
.,.,TRBJ1-4,TRBV7-2,CASSRPNEKLFF,TGTGCCAGCAGCCGTCCTAATGAAAAACTGTTTTTT
.,TRBD2,TRBJ2-5,TRBV2,CAGNSGGARETQYF,TGTGCCGGCAATAGCGGGGGGGCCCGAGAGACCCAGTACTTC
once,.,TRBJ2-1,TRBV5-4,CASSLNRVGVYEQFF,TGTGCCAGCAGCCTAAACAGGGTCGGAGTCTATGAGCAGTTCTTC
.,.,TRBJ1-1,TRBV6-5,CASSYSGRMNTEAFF,TGTGCCAGCAGTTACTCGGGCCGAATGAACACTGAAGCTTTCTTT
.,TRBD1,TRBJ1-2,TRBV6-5,CASREGQNYGYTF,TGTGCCAGCAGGGAGGGACAGAACTATGGCTACACCTTC
.,.,TRBJ2-3,TRBV6-2/TRBV6-3,CASSTLPRVSDTQYF,TGTGCCAGCAGTACACTCCCTCGGGTTTCAGATACGCAGTATTTT
few,TRBD1,TRBJ1-2,TRBV2,CASTVIRTGEVWGYTF,TGTGCCAGCACCGTAATTCGGACAGGGGAAGTGTGGGGCTACACCTTC
.,.,TRBJ1-2,TRBV6-1,CASSVQVRQEANYGYTF,TGTGCCAGCAGTGTCCAAGTACGACAGGAAGCTAACTATGGCTACACCTTC
.,.,TRBJ1-4,TRBV7-8,CASSLKIRTLGGGEKLFF,TGTGCCAGCAGCCTAAAAATAAGGACCCTCGGCGGGGGTGAAAAACTGTTTTTT
.,.,TRBJ1-5,TRBV27,CASISGLDQPQHF,TGTGCCAGCATTTCGGGGTTAGATCAGCCCCAGCATTTT
few,TRBD2,TRBJ2-3,TRBV7-2,CASSFLPSGGRADTQYF,TGTGCCAGCAGTTTCCTACCTAGCGGGGGGAGGGCAGATACGCAGTATTTT
once,TRBD2,TRBJ2-3,TRBV4-3,CASSQDGGSGGFTDTQYF,TGCGCCAGCAGCCAAGATGGGGGTAGCGGGGGGTTCACAGATACGCAGTATTTT
.,.,TRBJ1-2,TRBV4-1,CASSPMGGTYGYTF,TGCGCCAGCAGCCCAATGGGGGGTACCTATGGCTACACCTTC
.,.,TRBJ2-6,TRBV7-9,CASSLAGSGANVLTF,TGTGCCAGCAGCTTAGCAGGGTCTGGGGCCAACGTCCTGACTTTC
few,.,TRBJ1-3,TRBV11-2,CASSLGPISGNTIYF,TGTGCCAGCAGCTTAGGGCCGATCTCTGGAAACACCATATATTTT
.,.,TRBJ2-3,TRBV7-2,CASTLEGGHTDTQYF,TGTGCCAGCACCTTAGAGGGGGGGCACACAGATACGCAGTATTTT
.,TRBD1,TRBJ1-1,TRBV3-1/TRBV3-2,CASSRQGQFGMNTEAFF,TGTGCCAGCAGCCGACAGGGCCAATTCGGAATGAACACTGAAGCTTTCTTT
.,TRBD1,TRBJ2-2,TRBV5-1,CASSWTGTGNTGELFF,TGCGCCAGCAGCTGGACCGGGACAGGGAACACCGGGGAGCTGTTTTTT
.,.,TRBJ1-2,TRBV3-1/TRBV3-2,CASSQELGYTF,TGTGCCAGCAGCCAAGAGTTAGGCTACACCTTC
.,.,TRBJ1-2,TRBV6-1,CASGEGRFIANYGYTF,TGTGCCAGCGGAGAAGGGAGGTTCATTGCTAACTATGGCTACACCTTC
.,TRBD2,TRBJ2-3,TRBV5-1,CASSHLGGSTDTQYF,TGCGCCAGCAGCCATCTGGGGGGGAGCACAGATACGCAGTATTTT
.,.,TRBJ1-6,TRBV5-4,CASSLKRDYNSPLHF,TGTGCCAGCAGCTTGAAACGAGACTATAATTCACCCCTCCACTTT
.,.,TRBJ1-5,TRBV14,CASSASGAYQPQHF,TGTGCCAGCAGTGCTTCCGGGGCCTATCAGCCCCAGCATTTT
.,.,TRBJ1-2,TRBV4-3,CASSLTGANYGYTF,TGCGCCAGCAGCCTAACAGGAGCTAACTATGGCTACACCTTC
once,TRBD2,TRBJ2-1,TRBV25-1,CASSESASAGYNEQFF,TGTGCCAGCAGTGAATCCGCGTCAGCGGGGTACAATGAGCAGTTCTTC
.,.,TRBJ2-2,TRBV30,CAWSSGLTGELFF,TGTGCCTGGAGTTCGGGGCTCACCGGGGAGCTGTTTTTT
.,.,TRBJ2-2,TRBV24-1,CATSPPLGGELFF,TGTGCCACCAGCCCACCCCTTGGCGGGGAGCTGTTTTTT
.,.,TRBJ2-5,TRBV18,CASSPGFGVQETQYF,TGTGCCAGCTCACCGGGTTTCGGGGTCCAAGAGACCCAGTACTTC
.,.,TRBJ1-5,TRBV30,CAWRNQPQHF,TGTGCCTGGAGGAACCAGCCCCAGCATTTT
.,.,TRBJ1-1,TRBV29-1,CSVVGVGTEAFF,TGCAGCGTTGTGGGTGTTGGCACTGAAGCTTTCTTT
.,.,TRBJ1-1,TRBV4-1,CASSQDGQGPMNTEAFF,TGCGCCAGCAGCCAAGACGGGCAGGGGCCAATGAACACTGAAGCTTTCTTT
.,.,TRBJ2-5,TRBV19,CASSRQETQYF,TGTGCCAGTAGTCGACAAGAGACCCAGTACTTC
.,TRBD1,TRBJ1-6,TRBV6-2/TRBV6-3,CASSHNSGTGINSPLHF,TGTGCCAGCAGCCACAACTCCGGGACAGGGATTAATTCACCCCTCCACTTT
.,.,TRBJ1-4,TRBV11-2,CASSLSSTNEKLFF,TGTGCCAGCAGCTTAAGTTCAACTAATGAAAAACTGTTTTTT